The clone carrying this TCR beta chain was detected a few times. Original analysis: Estimation of nucleated cell counts relied on the amplification of reference gene primers. Clones were sequenced by immunoSEQ multiplex PCR, and TCRdb holds only the in-frame ones, with some missing. For V, J and clone size, that table is used; D and trimming come from the DNA. The table shows approximately 60,000 clones, with over 75% occurring only once. These data belong to a study of blood T cell repertoires in COVID-19. The V end lost 2 bases, the J end lost 8 bases, and 16 bases lay between the germline ends. Germline CDR1 and CDR2: SGHTA and FQGNSA. The CDR3 is 15 amino acids.

The genes are TRBV7-2 and TRBJ1-5; tentatively, D is TRBD1 (5 bases). Sequenced sample: peripheral blood. This TCR derives from a man aged 60 to 69 with acute or convalescent COVID-19. CDR3 coding DNA: TGTGCCAGCAGCTTATCCGACAGAGGTAGGAAGCCCCAGCATTTT. This codes for CASSLSDRGRKPQHF.